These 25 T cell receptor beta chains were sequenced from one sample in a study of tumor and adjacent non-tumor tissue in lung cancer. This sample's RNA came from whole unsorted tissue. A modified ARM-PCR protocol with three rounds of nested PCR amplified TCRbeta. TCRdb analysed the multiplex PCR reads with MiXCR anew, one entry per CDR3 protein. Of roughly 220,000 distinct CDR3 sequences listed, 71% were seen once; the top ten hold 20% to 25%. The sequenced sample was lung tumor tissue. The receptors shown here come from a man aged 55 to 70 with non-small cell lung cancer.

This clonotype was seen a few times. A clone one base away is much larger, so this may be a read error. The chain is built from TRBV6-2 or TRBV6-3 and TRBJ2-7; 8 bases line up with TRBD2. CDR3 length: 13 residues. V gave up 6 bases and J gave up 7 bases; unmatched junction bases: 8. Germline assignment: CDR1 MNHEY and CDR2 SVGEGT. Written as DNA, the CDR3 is TGTGCCAGCAGCTTATCGGGAGGGAGGGAGCAGTACTTC. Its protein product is CASSLSGGREQYF.

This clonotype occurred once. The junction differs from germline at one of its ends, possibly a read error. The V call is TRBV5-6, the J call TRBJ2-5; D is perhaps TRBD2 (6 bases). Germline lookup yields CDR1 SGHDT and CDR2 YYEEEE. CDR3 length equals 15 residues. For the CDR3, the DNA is TGTGCCAGCAGCCTACTTGGGCGGGGCCGAGAGACCCAATACTTC. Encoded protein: CASSLLGRGRETQYF.

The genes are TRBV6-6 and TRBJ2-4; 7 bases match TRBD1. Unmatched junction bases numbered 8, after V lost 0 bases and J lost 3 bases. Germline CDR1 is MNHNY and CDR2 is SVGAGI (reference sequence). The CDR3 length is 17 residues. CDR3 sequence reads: CASSYSRGGAVKNIQYF. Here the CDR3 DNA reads TGTGCCAGCAGTTACTCGAGAGGGGGCGCGGTCAAAAACATTCAGTACTTC.

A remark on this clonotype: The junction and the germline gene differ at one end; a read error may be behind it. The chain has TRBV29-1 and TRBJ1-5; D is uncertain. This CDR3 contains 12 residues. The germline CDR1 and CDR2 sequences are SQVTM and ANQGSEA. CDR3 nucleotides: TGCAGCGTTGTGATAGGCAATCATCCCCAGCATTTT. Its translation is CSVVIGNHPQHF.

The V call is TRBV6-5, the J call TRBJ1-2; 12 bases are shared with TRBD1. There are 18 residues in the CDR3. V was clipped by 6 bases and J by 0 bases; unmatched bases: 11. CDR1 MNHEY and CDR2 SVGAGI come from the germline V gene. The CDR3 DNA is TGTGCCAGCAGCTCCCGAACCGGGACAGGGGGCGCTAACTATGGCTACACCTTC. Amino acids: CASSSRTGTGGANYGYTF.

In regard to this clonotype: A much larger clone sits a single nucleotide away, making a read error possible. This CDR3 reads CSTGRDSATQYF. CDR3 bases: TGCAGTACTGGCCGGGACTCCGCTACGCAGTATTTT. The rearrangement links TRBV20-1 to TRBJ2-3, with a possible D match to TRBD2 (6 bases). The CDR3 has 12 residues. Between the trimmed V and J ends, which lost 8 bases and 8 bases, there was a span of 17 bases. Germline V gives CDR1 DFQATT, CDR2 SNEGSKA (reference sequence).

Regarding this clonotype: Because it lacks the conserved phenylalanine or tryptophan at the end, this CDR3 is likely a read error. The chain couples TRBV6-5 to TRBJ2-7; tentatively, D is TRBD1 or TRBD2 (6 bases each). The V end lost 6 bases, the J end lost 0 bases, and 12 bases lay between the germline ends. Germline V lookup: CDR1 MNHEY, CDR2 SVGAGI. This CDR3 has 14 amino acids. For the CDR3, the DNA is TGTGCCAGCAGGCGGGACACCCACTCCTACGAGCAGTACTAC. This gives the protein CASRRDTHSYEQYY.

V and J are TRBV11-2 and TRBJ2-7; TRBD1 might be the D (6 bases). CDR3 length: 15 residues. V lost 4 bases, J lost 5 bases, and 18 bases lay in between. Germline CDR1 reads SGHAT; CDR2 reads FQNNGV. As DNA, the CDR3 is TGTGCCAGCAGCTATACCGGGACATGGATCCACGAGCAGTACTTC. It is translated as CASSYTGTWIHEQYF.

CDR3 sequence (DNA): TGTGCCAGCAGCCCCGCGATGGGGCGGTCAAACCAAGAGACCCAGTACTTC. Translation gives CASSPAMGRSNQETQYF. The rearrangement joins TRBV3-1 to TRBJ2-5; D may be TRBD1 (5 bases). Looked up from germline, CDR1 is LGHDT and CDR2 is YNNKEL (reference sequence). Trimming removed 4 bases from V and 0 bases from J, with 18 bases in between. This CDR3 has 17 residues.

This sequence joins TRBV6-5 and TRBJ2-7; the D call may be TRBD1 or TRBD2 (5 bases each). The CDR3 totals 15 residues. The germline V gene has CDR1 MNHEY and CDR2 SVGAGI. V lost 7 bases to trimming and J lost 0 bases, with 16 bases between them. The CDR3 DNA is TGTGCCAGCAATTCCAGGGACGGTATCTCCTACGAGCAGTACTTC. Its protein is CASNSRDGISYEQYF.

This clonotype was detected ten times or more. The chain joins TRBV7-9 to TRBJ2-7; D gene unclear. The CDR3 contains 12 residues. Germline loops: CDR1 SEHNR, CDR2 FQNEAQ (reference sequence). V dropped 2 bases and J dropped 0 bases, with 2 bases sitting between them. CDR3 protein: CASSLRSYEQYF. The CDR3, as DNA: TGTGCCAGCAGCTTACGCTCCTACGAGCAGTACTTC.

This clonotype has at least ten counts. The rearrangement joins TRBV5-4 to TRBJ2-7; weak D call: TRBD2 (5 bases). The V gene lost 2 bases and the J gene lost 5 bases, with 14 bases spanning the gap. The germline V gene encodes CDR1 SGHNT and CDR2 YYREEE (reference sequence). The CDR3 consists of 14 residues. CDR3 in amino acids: CASSLPPGSHEQYF. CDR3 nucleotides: TGTGCCAGCAGCTTACCGCCGGGATCCCACGAGCAGTACTTC.

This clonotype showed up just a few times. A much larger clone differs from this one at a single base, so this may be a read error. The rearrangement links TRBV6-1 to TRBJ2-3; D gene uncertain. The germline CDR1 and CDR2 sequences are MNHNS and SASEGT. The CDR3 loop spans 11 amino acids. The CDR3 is CACRQTDTQYF. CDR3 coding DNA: TGTGCCTGCAGACAAACAGATACGCAGTATTTT.

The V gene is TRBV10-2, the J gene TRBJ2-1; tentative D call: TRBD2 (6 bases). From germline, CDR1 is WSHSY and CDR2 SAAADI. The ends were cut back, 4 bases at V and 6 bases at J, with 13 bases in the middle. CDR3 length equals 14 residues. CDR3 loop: CASSGQGTSNEQFF. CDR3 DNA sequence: TGCGCCAGCAGTGGCCAAGGGACTTCCAATGAGCAGTTCTTC.

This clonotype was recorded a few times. The chain's CDR3 is CSALRDGNSPLHF. The CDR3 DNA is TGCAGTGCTCTCCGGGACGGCAATTCACCCCTCCACTTT. V usage is TRBV20-1 and J usage is TRBJ1-6, with D perhaps TRBD1 (5 bases). The CDR3 runs to 13 residues. Germline loops: CDR1 DFQATT, CDR2 SNEGSKA (reference sequence). V lost 5 bases to trimming and J lost 7 bases, with 12 bases between them.

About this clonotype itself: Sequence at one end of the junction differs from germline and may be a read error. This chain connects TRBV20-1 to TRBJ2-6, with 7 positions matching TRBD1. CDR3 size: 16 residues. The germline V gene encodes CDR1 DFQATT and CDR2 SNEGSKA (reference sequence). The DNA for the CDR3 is TGCAGTGCTAGAGAAAGGGGGCTGACTGGGGCCAACGTCCCGACTTTC. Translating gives CSARERGLTGANVPTF.

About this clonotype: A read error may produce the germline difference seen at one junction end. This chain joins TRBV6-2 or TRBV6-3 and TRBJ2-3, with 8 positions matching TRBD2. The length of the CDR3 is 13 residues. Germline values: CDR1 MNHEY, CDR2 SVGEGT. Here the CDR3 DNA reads TGTACCAGCCGGGGGGGGAACACGGATACGCAGTATTTT. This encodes CTSRGGNTDTQYF.

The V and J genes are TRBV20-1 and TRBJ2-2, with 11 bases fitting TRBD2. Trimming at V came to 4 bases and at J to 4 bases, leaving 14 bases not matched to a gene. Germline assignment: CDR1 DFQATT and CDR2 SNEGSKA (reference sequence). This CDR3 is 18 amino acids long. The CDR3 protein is CSATLLAGVSGGTGELFF. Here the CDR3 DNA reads TGCAGTGCTACCCTACTAGCGGGGGTCTCAGGAGGCACCGGGGAGCTGTTTTTT.

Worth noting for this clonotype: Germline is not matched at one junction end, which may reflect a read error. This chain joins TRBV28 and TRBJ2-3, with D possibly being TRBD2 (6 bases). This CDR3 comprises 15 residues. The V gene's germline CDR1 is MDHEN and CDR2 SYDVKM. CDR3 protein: CASSLLARATDTQYF. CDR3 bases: TGTGCCAGCAGTTTACTAGCGAGGGCCACAGATACACAGTATTTT.

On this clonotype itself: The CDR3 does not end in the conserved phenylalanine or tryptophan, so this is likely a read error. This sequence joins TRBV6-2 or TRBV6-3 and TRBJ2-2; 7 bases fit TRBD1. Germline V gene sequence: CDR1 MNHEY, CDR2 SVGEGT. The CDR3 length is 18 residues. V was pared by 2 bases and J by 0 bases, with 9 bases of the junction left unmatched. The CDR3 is CASSYGRGLVANTGELFC. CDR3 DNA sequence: TGTGCCAGCAGTTACGGTAGGGGGCTAGTGGCGAACACCGGGGAGCTGTTTTGT.

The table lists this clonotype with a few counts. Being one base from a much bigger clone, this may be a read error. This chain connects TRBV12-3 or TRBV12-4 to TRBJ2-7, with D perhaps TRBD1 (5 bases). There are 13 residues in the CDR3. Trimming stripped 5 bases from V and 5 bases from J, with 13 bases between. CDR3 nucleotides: TGTGCCAGCAGTCGCCGGACATCTGACGAGCAGTACTTC. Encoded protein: CASSRRTSDEQYF.

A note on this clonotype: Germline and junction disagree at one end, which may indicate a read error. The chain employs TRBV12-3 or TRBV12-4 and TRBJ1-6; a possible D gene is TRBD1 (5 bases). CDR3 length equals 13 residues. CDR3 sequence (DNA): TGTACCAGCAAAGTCGGGGCTAATTCACCACTCCACTTT. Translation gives CTSKVGANSPLHF.

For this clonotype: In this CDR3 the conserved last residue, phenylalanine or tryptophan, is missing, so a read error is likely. CDR3 DNA: TGTGCCTACAGTCTTATCTCTGGGGCCAACGTCCTGACTCTC. The encoded protein is CAYSLISGANVLTL. The chain joins TRBV11-2 to TRBJ2-6; no firm D call. CDR1 is SGHAT and CDR2 is FQNNGV in the germline V gene. This CDR3 region has 14 residues. With 11 bases removed from V and 0 bases from J, the gap between germline ends came to 11 bases.

Here the CDR3 DNA reads TGCGCCAGCAGTGAGATACAGGGGGCCAAAAACATTCAGTACTTC. Amino acid sequence: CASSEIQGAKNIQYF. The V call is TRBV10-1, the J call TRBJ2-4; TRBD1 matches at 7 bases. The CDR3 consists of 15 residues. CDR1 WNHNN and CDR2 SYGVQD come from the germline V gene (reference sequence). Germline trimming cut 2 bases from V and 1 base from J; bases unmatched to any gene: 2.

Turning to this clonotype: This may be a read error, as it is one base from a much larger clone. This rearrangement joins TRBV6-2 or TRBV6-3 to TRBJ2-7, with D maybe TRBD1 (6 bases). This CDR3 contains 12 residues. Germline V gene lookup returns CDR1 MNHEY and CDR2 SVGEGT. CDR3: CVIEGSGDEQYF. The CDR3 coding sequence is TGTGTCATCGAGGGTTCAGGGGACGAGCAGTACTTC.